One sample yielded the 28 T cell receptor beta chains listed below, sequenced in a study of OX40 agonist ivuxolimab in advanced cancers. Clones were sequenced by immunoSEQ multiplex PCR, and TCRdb holds only the in-frame ones, with some missing. The sample holds over 100,000 clones, 75% to 95% seen once. Here the sequenced sample was CD4+ or CD8+ T cells sorted from blood, taken in a trial of the OX40 agonist ivuxolimab. These receptors came from an adult with an advanced solid tumor such as melanoma, head and neck, liver or kidney cancer.

This chain joins TRBV9 and TRBJ1-3; D is unresolved. The germline V gene encodes CDR1 SGDLS and CDR2 YYNGEE. The CDR3 runs 16 residues. V was clipped by 0 bases and J by 4 bases, with 14 bases between them. CDR3 loop: CASSVAAAAYGNTIYF. For the CDR3, the DNA is TGTGCCAGCAGCGTAGCCGCTGCGGCATACGGAAACACCATATATTTT.

This chain joins TRBV14 and TRBJ1-4; D gene unclear. Germline V gene data show CDR1 as SGHDN and CDR2 as FVKESK. CDR3 length: 17 amino acids. V lost 2 bases and J 5 bases, leaving 18 bases between the germline ends. The DNA of the CDR3 is TGTGCCAGCAGCCAATTAGGGTCTCTCCACTTAAATGAAAAACTGTTTTTT. Its protein product is CASSQLGSLHLNEKLFF. Together with reference TRBV14 and TRBJ1-4, the CDR3 gives the full variable domain: EAGVTQFPSHSVIEKGQTVTLRCDPISGHDNLYWYRRVMGKEIKFLLHFVKESKQDESGMPNNRFLAERTGGTYSTLKVQPAELEDSGVYFCASSQLGSLHLNEKLFFGSGTQLSVL.

The chain employs TRBV28 and TRBJ2-7, with D possibly matching TRBD2 (5 bases). The CDR3 has 12 amino acids. V lost 6 bases and J 2 bases, leaving 8 bases between the germline ends. CDR1 and CDR2 (germline): MDHEN, SYDVKM. The CDR3 DNA sequence: TGTGCCAGCAGCGGGGTTACCTACGAGCAGTACTTC. This codes for CASSGVTYEQYF.

J is TRBJ2-7 and V is TRBV28; 11 bases align to TRBD2. V shed 10 bases and J 0 bases; nucleotides not matched to a gene: 5. Germline V gene sequence: CDR1 MDHEN, CDR2 SYDVKM. This CDR3 has 14 amino acids. The CDR3 loop reads CATLAGGSSYEQYF. In nucleotides, the CDR3 is TGTGCCACCTTAGCGGGAGGGAGCTCCTACGAGCAGTACTTC.

The rearrangement links TRBV30 to TRBJ1-6; possible D gene TRBD1, 5 bases. CDR1 and CDR2 from the germline V gene are GTSNPN and SVGIG (reference sequence). Trimming shortened V by 3 bases and J by 7 bases, and 7 bases separated the two germline ends. The CDR3 has 12 amino acids. CDR3 residues: CAWSGGNSPLHF. CDR3 DNA: TGTGCCTGGAGCGGGGGGAATTCACCCCTCCACTTT.

This clone was picked up one time. The chain uses TRBV7-3 and TRBJ1-6; D perhaps matches TRBD1 (5 bases). CDR1 is SGHTA, CDR2 FQGTGA, per germline. The CDR3 has 15 residues. V was clipped by 5 bases and J by 7 bases, with 15 bases between them. CDR3 sequence (DNA): TGTGCCAGCAGCCCCCTTGGGGGGTGGAATTCACCCCTCCACTTT. The encoded protein is CASSPLGGWNSPLHF.

The chain carries TRBV7-2 and TRBJ1-2, with D perhaps TRBD1 (6 bases). The V and J ends lost 5 bases and 2 bases respectively, with 12 bases between them. The CDR3 has 14 amino acids. Germline V gene lookup returns CDR1 SGHTA and CDR2 FQGNSA. The CDR3 nucleotides read TGTGCCAGCAGCCAGACAGGACGGAACTATGGCTACACCTTC. Amino acid sequence: CASSQTGRNYGYTF.

The rearrangement uses TRBV11-3 and TRBJ2-2; no definite D call. V was shortened by 3 bases and J by 6 bases, with 8 bases between the two germline ends. The CDR3 consists of 13 residues. Germline V CDR1 and CDR2: SGHNT, YENEEA. CDR3 in DNA: TGTGCCAGCAGCTTTAGTCGGGCCGGGGAGCTGTTTTTT. Amino acids: CASSFSRAGELFF.

J is TRBJ2-1 and V is TRBV4-3, with D perhaps matching TRBD1 or TRBD2 (6 bases each). Germline CDR1 is LGHNA and CDR2 is YSLEER. The CDR3 covers 14 residues. The V end was cut by 0 bases, the J end by 9 bases, with 12 bases between. Here the CDR3 reads CASSQDLGGGEQFF. CDR3 bases: TGCGCCAGCAGCCAAGATTTGGGGGGCGGTGAGCAGTTCTTC.

This chain links TRBV9 with TRBJ2-7; D perhaps matches TRBD2 (7 bases). In germline, CDR1 is SGDLS, CDR2 YYNGEE. This CDR3 has 17 amino acids. V lost 0 bases and J lost 5, with 21 bases in between. The CDR3 spells CASSVAPLGAGAHEQYF. CDR3 DNA: TGTGCCAGCAGCGTAGCTCCGCTGGGGGCGGGAGCCCACGAGCAGTACTTC.

J is TRBJ1-5 and V is TRBV6-1, with no clear D. The length of the CDR3 is 15 residues. Germline V CDR1 and CDR2: MNHNS, SASEGT. V shed 10 bases and J shed 2 bases, with 18 bases lying between them. CDR3 protein: CATNPGPTGNQPQHF. The CDR3 DNA reads as TGTGCCACCAATCCCGGGCCAACAGGCAATCAGCCCCAGCATTTT.

This sequence joins TRBV27 and TRBJ1-2; a weak D match, TRBD1 (5 bases). V lost 0 bases to trimming and J lost 8 bases, with 19 bases between them. Germline V lookup: CDR1 MNHEY, CDR2 SMNVEV (reference sequence). The CDR3 runs 16 residues. The CDR3 bases are TGTGCCAGCAGTTTATCGTCGGGGCAGCTCCTCTCCGGCTACACCTTC. Protein: CASSLSSGQLLSGYTF.

This clone was detected a few times. The chain combines TRBV29-1 with TRBJ1-1; D possibly corresponds to TRBD1 (5 bases). V gave up 0 bases and J gave up 9 bases, with 14 bases separating them. This CDR3 has 13 residues. From germline, CDR1 is SQVTM and CDR2 ANQGSEA. The CDR3 nucleotides read TGCAGCGTTGAAGATCGGCCAGGGAGTCAAGCTTTCTTT. It yields the protein CSVEDRPGSQAFF.

V is TRBV28 and J is TRBJ1-5, with D uncertain. With 5 bases removed from V and 7 bases from J, the gap between germline ends came to 18 bases. The length of the CDR3 is 15 residues. Germline assignment: CDR1 MDHEN and CDR2 SYDVKM. CDR3 sequence: CASSPRSDYGQPQHF. The CDR3 DNA reads TGTGCCAGCAGTCCTAGATCGGACTATGGGCAGCCCCAGCATTTT. The entire variable domain, with the rest obtained from reference TRBV28 and TRBJ1-5, is as follows: DVKVTQSSRYLVKRTGEKVFLECVQDMDHENMFWYRQDPGLGLRLIYFSYDVKMKEKGDIPEGYSVSREKKERFSLILESASTNQTSMYLCASSPRSDYGQPQHFGDGTRLSIL.

The chain recombines TRBV30 with TRBJ1-1; D not certain. Germline V lookup: CDR1 GTSNPN, CDR2 SVGIG (reference sequence). V shed 2 bases and J shed 1 base, with 5 bases lying between them. There are 12 residues in the CDR3. The CDR3 DNA follows: TGTGCCTGGAGTCAGGAGAACACTGAAGCTTTCTTT. Translation gives CAWSQENTEAFF.

This clone was observed a handful of times. The CDR3, as DNA: TGTGCCAGCAGCTCCGGGACGCCCTACGAGCAGTACTTC. As protein: CASSSGTPYEQYF. This sequence joins TRBV11-2 and TRBJ2-7; D possibly uses TRBD1 or TRBD2 (5 bases each). Germline values: CDR1 SGHAT, CDR2 FQNNGV. V was clipped by 4 bases and J by 2 bases, with 9 bases between them. The CDR3 covers 13 residues.

The CDR3 region has the DNA TGTGCCAGCAGCTTCGAGGGCCGTGGCACAGATACGCAGTATTTT. It specifies CASSFEGRGTDTQYF. The rearrangement uses TRBV7-2 and TRBJ2-3, with a tentative D call TRBD2 (5 bases). CDR1 and CDR2 from the germline V gene are SGHTA and FQGNSA. V was cut by 3 bases and J by 1 base, with 11 bases left in between. The CDR3 is 15 residues long.

With respect to this clone: Distinct nucleotide sequences in the sample also encode this CDR3. This rearrangement joins TRBV18 to TRBJ1-2; D is perhaps TRBD1 (5 bases). V shed 2 bases and J shed 5 bases, with 9 bases lying between them. The CDR3 is made up of 13 amino acids. Germline loops: CDR1 KGHSH, CDR2 LQKENI. The CDR3 region has the DNA TGTGCCAGCTCACCAGACAGTTCGTATGGCTACACCTTC. Its protein product is CASSPDSSYGYTF.

The chain carries TRBV19 and TRBJ2-7; 11 bases fit TRBD1. This CDR3 contains 14 residues. V trimming: 6 bases; J trimming: 3 bases; junction bases outside the gene matches: 4. The germline gives CDR1 LNHDA, CDR2 SQIVND (reference sequence). DNA for the CDR3: TGTGCCAGTAGCAAGGACAGGGGGCTCTACGAGCAGTACTTC. Residues: CASSKDRGLYEQYF.

This clone has more than one count but fewer than ten. The rearrangement links TRBV6-5 to TRBJ1-4, with a weak D call TRBD1 (5 bases). The ends were cut back, 2 bases at V and 7 bases at J, with 11 bases in the middle. Germline-derived CDR1 and CDR2 are MNHEY and SVGAGI. The CDR3 extends over 14 amino acids. CDR3 sequence (DNA): TGTGCCAGCAGTTACGGTGGGGGGTCTGAAAAACTGTTTTTT. Protein product: CASSYGGGSEKLFF.

This chain joins TRBV5-4 and TRBJ1-4; D is uncertain. From germline, CDR1 is SGHNT and CDR2 YYREEE (reference sequence). The CDR3 length is 13 residues. With 0 bases removed from V and 7 bases from J, the gap between germline ends came to 7 bases. This CDR3 is CASSLETVEKLFF. DNA for the CDR3: TGTGCCAGCAGCTTGGAAACGGTTGAAAAACTGTTTTTT.

CDR3 in amino acids: CASSPGQGGGLFF. In DNA, the CDR3 is TGTGCCAGCAGCCCGGGACAGGGCGGGGGACTGTTTTTT. The chain uses TRBV9 and TRBJ1-4, with 9 bases identical to TRBD1. CDR1 and CDR2 (germline): SGDLS, YYNGEE. V lost 4 bases, J lost 13 bases, and 8 bases stayed unmatched. This CDR3 has 13 residues.

The chain uses TRBV28 and TRBJ1-5; TRBD1 agrees at 10 bases. The J segment lost 4 bases and the V segment lost 5 bases, leaving 8 bases of the junction unmatched. CDR1 is MDHEN and CDR2 is SYDVKM in the germline V gene. There are 16 residues in the CDR3. The CDR3 DNA reads TGTGCCAGCAGTCCTATGACAGGGGGCAGGAATCAGCCCCAGCATTTT. Amino acid sequence: CASSPMTGGRNQPQHF. The full variable domain, completed using reference TRBV28 and TRBJ1-5, is DVKVTQSSRYLVKRTGEKVFLECVQDMDHENMFWYRQDPGLGLRLIYFSYDVKMKEKGDIPEGYSVSREKKERFSLILESASTNQTSMYLCASSPMTGGRNQPQHFGDGTRLSIL.

V usage is TRBV16 and J usage is TRBJ1-1; a possible D gene is TRBD1 (5 bases). V gave up 4 bases and J gave up 11 bases, with 20 bases separating them. This CDR3 region has 14 residues. CDR1 is KGHSY and CDR2 is FQNENV in the germline V gene. The CDR3 here is CASSPAGTAAGAFF. The CDR3 nucleotides are TGTGCCAGCAGCCCCGCTGGGACGGCGGCCGGGGCTTTCTTT.

V gene TRBV5-4 combines with J gene TRBJ2-1; 12 bases align to TRBD2. CDR1 and CDR2 (germline): SGHNT, YYREEE (reference sequence). The ends lost 4 bases at V and 5 bases at J; junction bases unmatched: 4. CDR3 size: 15 residues. CDR3 protein: CASSPTSGRDNEQFF. CDR3 bases: TGTGCCAGCAGCCCGACTAGCGGGAGAGACAATGAGCAGTTCTTC.

Comments on this clone: It is unclear where the CDR3 begins or ends on the DNA, so no DNA is shown, and the CDR3 is as TCRdb lists it. The chain is built from TRBV6-6 and TRBJ2-5. Germline V gene lookup returns CDR1 MNHNY and CDR2 SVGAGI (reference sequence). The CDR3 contains 14 residues when both ends are counted. CDR3 in amino acids: CASSSSTFLETQYF.

The CDR3: CATSPRGGEQFF. The DNA of the CDR3 is TGTGCCACCAGCCCTAGGGGGGGTGAGCAGTTCTTC. V and J are TRBV15 and TRBJ2-1; TRBD2 might be the D (7 bases). Per the germline V gene, CDR1 is LNHNV and CDR2 is YYDKDF (reference sequence). V dropped 5 bases and J dropped 9 bases, with 11 bases sitting between them. The length of the CDR3 is 12 residues.

The count of this clone is one. The chain couples TRBV10-3 to TRBJ2-7, with D possibly TRBD2 on 6 matching bases. The CDR3 has 14 amino acids. Germline V gene sequence: CDR1 ENHRY, CDR2 SYGVKD. Trimming cost V 3 bases and J 0 bases, with 9 bases left between them. CDR3 in DNA: TGTGCCATCAGTGACCCCGGGAGCTCCTACGAGCAGTACTTC. This gives the protein CAISDPGSSYEQYF.